The 11 T cell receptor beta chains given below trace back to one sample, sequenced in a study of vaccination effects on CD4 cells after COVID-19. Generated by immunoSEQ multiplex PCR, the TCRdb table keeps only in-frame clones and is missing some. Among 40,000 or so clones listed, approximately 77% were seen once. Their target antigens are unknown. Viral peptide pool expansion of antigen-specific CD4+ T cells preceded sequencing in the ViraFEST assay. Subsequent to roughly 9 days of culture, CD4+ T cells were isolated. Confirmation by PCR established that the person had SARS-CoV-2 infection between March and December 2020. The sample was CD4+ T cells from PBMCs cultured with a peptide pool, taken before COVID-19 vaccination. Every receptor here comes from a human donor who had a prior SARS-CoV-2 infection.

The chain recombines TRBV30 with TRBJ2-1, with TRBD2 matching 7 bases. CDR3 length: 15 residues. Germline CDR1 reads GTSNPN; CDR2 reads SVGIG (reference sequence). V shed 3 bases, J shed 6 bases, and the junction held 11 bases outside the gene matches. CDR3 DNA: TGTGCCTGGAGGAGACGCGGGAGTAGGGTCAATGAGCAGTTCTTC. Encoded protein: CAWRRRGSRVNEQFF.

This clone appeared once. This chain links TRBV9 with TRBJ2-7; D call uncertain. The germline gives CDR1 SGDLS, CDR2 YYNGEE. The CDR3 has 14 residues. Trimming took 0 bases from V and 4 from J, leaving 11 bases between them. CDR3 sequence: CASSVEGGEYEQYF. CDR3 bases: TGTGCCAGCAGCGTAGAAGGCGGAGAATACGAGCAGTACTTC.

This sequence joins TRBV5-1 and TRBJ1-4; unclear D gene. The CDR3 contains 14 residues. The germline V and J ends were trimmed by 0 bases and 8 bases, with 11 bases remaining between them. Germline V CDR1 and CDR2: SGHRS, YFSETQ. The CDR3 reads CASSLDERKEKLFF. In DNA, the CDR3 is TGCGCCAGCAGCTTGGACGAGAGAAAGGAAAAACTGTTTTTT. Supplemented by reference TRBV5-1 and TRBJ1-4, the full variable domain reads KAGVTQTPRYLIKTRGQQVTLSCSPISGHRSVSWYQQTPGQGLQFLFEYFSETQRNKGNFPGRFSGRQFSNSRSEMNVSTLELGDSALYLCASSLDERKEKLFFGSGTQLSVL.

The rearrangement links TRBV4-3 to TRBJ2-2; D is possibly TRBD1 or TRBD2 (5 bases each). The CDR3 has 17 amino acids. The germline CDR1 and CDR2 sequences are LGHNA and YSLEER. The V end lost 3 bases, the J end lost 6 bases, and 20 bases lay between the germline ends. The CDR3 DNA is TGCGCCAGCAGCCAGGATCTCGTCGGGGCCCGTGCCGGGGAGCTGTTTTTT. It specifies CASSQDLVGARAGELFF.

This CDR3 is CASSPRTSRETQYF. CDR3 sequence (DNA): TGTGCCAGCAGCCCACGGACTAGCCGGGAGACCCAGTACTTC. The chain joins TRBV7-8 to TRBJ2-5; 8 bases map to TRBD2. The ends lost 5 bases at V and 5 bases at J; junction bases unmatched: 7. The CDR3 extends over 14 amino acids. Germline loops: CDR1 SGHVS, CDR2 FQNEAQ.

The chain joins TRBV19 to TRBJ2-1; 7 bases map to TRBD2. Trimming at V came to 9 bases and at J to 2 bases, leaving 22 bases not matched to a gene. Per germline, CDR1 LNHDA and CDR2 SQIVND (reference sequence). The length of the CDR3 is 19 residues. The CDR3 bases are TGTGCCAGGAATATCATTCCGCGGGAGAGCCACCATCCCTACAATGAGCAGTTCTTC. Translated: CARNIIPRESHHPYNEQFF.

This clone was recorded many times. The V and J genes are TRBV9 and TRBJ2-5; TRBD2 aligns across 8 bases. The germline gives CDR1 SGDLS, CDR2 YYNGEE. The J segment lost 4 bases and the V segment lost 0 bases, leaving 8 bases of the junction unmatched. This CDR3 contains 16 residues. The DNA of the CDR3 is TGTGCCAGCAGCGTAGCTGACGGGGGGGCCGCAGAGACCCAGTACTTC. Translated: CASSVADGGAAETQYF. Combining the CDR3 with reference TRBV9 and TRBJ2-5 gives the whole variable domain DSGVTQTPKHLITATGQRVTLRCSPRSGDLSVYWYQQSLDQGLQFLIQYYNGEERAKGNILERFSAQQFPDLHSELNLSSLELGDSALYFCASSVADGGAAETQYFGPGTRLLVL.

This clone has just a few counts. V is TRBV7-9 and J is TRBJ2-3; D ambiguous. Trimming shortened V by 4 bases and J by 5 bases, and 16 bases separated the two germline ends. From germline, CDR1 is SEHNR and CDR2 FQNEAQ (reference sequence). The CDR3 sequence is 15 residues long. CDR3 DNA sequence: TGTGCCAGCAGCTCCTGGGAAAATCCCAAAGATACGCAGTATTTT. This sequence encodes CASSSWENPKDTQYF. Together with reference TRBV7-9 and TRBJ2-3, the CDR3 gives the full variable domain: DTGVSQNPRHKITKRGQNVTFRCDPISEHNRLYWYRQTLGQGPEFLTYFQNEAQLEKSRLLSDRFSAERPKGSFSTLEIQRTEQGDSAMYLCASSSWENPKDTQYFGPGTRLTVL.

The chain is built from TRBV18 and TRBJ1-2, with TRBD1 matching over 9 bases. V gave up 0 bases and J gave up 8 bases; unmatched junction bases: 13. This CDR3 comprises 17 residues. Germline V CDR1 and CDR2: KGHSH, LQKENI. The CDR3 loop is CASSPPSYRGRANGYTF. The CDR3 DNA reads as TGTGCCAGCTCACCACCGAGTTACAGGGGGCGAGCGAACGGCTACACCTTC.

This clone was seen many times. The chain couples TRBV27 to TRBJ1-2; no clear D. The germline V gene has CDR1 MNHEY and CDR2 SMNVEV (reference sequence). The CDR3 consists of 13 residues. V shed 1 base and J shed 9 bases, with 12 bases lying between them. The DNA for the CDR3 is TGTGCCAGCAGTTTATTGGACGGAGGCAGCTACACCTTC. Translated, it gives CASSLLDGGSYTF.

The V call is TRBV7-9, the J call TRBJ1-4; 7 nucleotides agree with TRBD1. Germline loops: CDR1 SEHNR, CDR2 FQNEAQ (reference sequence). V was pared by 5 bases and J by 8 bases, with 5 bases of the junction left unmatched. This CDR3 has 13 amino acids. The CDR3 spells CASSPQGGEKLFF. For the CDR3, the DNA is TGTGCCAGCAGCCCTCAGGGGGGGGAAAAACTGTTTTTT.